This T cell receptor beta chain was retrieved from a study of T cells after posttransplantation cyclophosphamide. The CDR3 consists of 14 residues. V was pared by 7 bases and J by 4 bases, with 9 bases of the junction left unmatched. From germline, CDR1 is LNHDA and CDR2 SQIVND (reference sequence). Using immunoSEQ multiplex PCR, the repertoire was profiled, and TCRdb retains in-frame clones only, with some absent. The table has 42,000 or so clones, about 90% seen once. Treatment was busulfan-fludarabine conditioning, a marrow graft, and cyclophosphamide on days +3 and +4. This clonotype originated in a male patient between 60 and 69 years old who received an allogeneic stem cell transplant from a related donor and was CMV-positive. Part of the T cell pool may stem from the graft donor. This chain connects TRBV19 to TRBJ1-1, with 7 bases aligning to TRBD1. Sample: PBMCs, taken around 67 days after allogeneic stem cell transplant with posttransplant cyclophosphamide. The CDR3: CASTKDRVGTEAFF. Here the CDR3 DNA reads TGTGCCAGTACCAAAGACAGGGTAGGCACTGAAGCTTTCTTT.